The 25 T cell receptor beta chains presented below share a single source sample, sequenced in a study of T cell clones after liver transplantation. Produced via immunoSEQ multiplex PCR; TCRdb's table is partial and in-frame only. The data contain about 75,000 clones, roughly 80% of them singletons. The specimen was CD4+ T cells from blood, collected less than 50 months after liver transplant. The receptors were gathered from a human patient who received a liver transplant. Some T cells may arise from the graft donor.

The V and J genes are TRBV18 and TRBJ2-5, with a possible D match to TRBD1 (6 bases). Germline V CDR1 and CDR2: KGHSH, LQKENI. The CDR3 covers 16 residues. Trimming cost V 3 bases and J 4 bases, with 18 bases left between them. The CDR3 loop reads CASSPIGGKRGETQYF. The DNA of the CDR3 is TGTGCCAGCTCACCGATAGGGGGAAAGAGGGGAGAGACCCAGTACTTC.

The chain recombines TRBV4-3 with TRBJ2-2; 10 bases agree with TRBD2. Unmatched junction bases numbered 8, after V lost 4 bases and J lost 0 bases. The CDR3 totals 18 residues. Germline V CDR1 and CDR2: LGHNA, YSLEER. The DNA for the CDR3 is TGCGCCAGCAGCCCCTCGGCTAGCGGGGGAGCGAACACCGGGGAGCTGTTTTTT. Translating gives CASSPSASGGANTGELFF.

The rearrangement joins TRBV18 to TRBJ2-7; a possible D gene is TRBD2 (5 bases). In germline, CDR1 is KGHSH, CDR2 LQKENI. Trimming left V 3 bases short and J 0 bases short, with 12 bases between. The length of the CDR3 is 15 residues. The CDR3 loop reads CASSPATRSSYEQYF. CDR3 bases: TGTGCCAGCTCACCTGCAACTAGAAGCTCCTACGAGCAGTACTTC.

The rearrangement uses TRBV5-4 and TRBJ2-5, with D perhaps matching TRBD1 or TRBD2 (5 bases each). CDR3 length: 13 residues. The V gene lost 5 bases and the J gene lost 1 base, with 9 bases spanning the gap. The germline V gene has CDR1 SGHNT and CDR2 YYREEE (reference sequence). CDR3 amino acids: CASSLGTQETQYF. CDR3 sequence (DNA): TGTGCCAGCAGTCTGGGGACCCAAGAGACCCAGTACTTC.

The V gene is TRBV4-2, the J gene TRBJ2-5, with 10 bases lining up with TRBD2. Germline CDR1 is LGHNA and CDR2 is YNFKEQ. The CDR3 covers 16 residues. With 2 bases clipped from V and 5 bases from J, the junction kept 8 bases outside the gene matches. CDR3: CASSQSSGGAEETQYF. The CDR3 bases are TGTGCCAGCAGCCAATCCAGCGGGGGGGCCGAGGAGACCCAGTACTTC.

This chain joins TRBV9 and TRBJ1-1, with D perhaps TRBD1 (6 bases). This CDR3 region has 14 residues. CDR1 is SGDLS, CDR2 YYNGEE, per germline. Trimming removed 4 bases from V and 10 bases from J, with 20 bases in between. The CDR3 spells CASSPPEPRGPAFF. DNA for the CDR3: TGTGCCAGCAGCCCCCCCGAACCCAGGGGTCCAGCTTTCTTT.

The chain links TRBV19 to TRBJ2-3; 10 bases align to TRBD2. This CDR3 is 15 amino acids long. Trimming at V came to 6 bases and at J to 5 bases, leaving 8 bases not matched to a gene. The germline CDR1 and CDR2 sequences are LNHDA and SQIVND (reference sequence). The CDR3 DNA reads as TGTGCCAGTAGACGGAGCGGGGGGGCGGGAGATACGCAGTATTTT. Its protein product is CASRRSGGAGDTQYF.

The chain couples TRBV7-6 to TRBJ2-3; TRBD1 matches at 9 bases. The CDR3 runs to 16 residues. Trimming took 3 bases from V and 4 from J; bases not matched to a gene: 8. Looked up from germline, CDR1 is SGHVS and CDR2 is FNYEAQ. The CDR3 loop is CASSFLGTGTPDTQYF. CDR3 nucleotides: TGTGCCAGCAGCTTTCTCGGGACAGGGACTCCAGATACGCAGTATTTT.

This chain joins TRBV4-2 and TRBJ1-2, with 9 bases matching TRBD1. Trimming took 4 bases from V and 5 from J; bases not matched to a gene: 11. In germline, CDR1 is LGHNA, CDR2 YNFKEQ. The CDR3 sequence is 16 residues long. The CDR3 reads CASSPEQGAISYGYTF. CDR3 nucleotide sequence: TGTGCCAGCAGCCCCGAACAGGGGGCGATATCGTATGGCTACACCTTC.

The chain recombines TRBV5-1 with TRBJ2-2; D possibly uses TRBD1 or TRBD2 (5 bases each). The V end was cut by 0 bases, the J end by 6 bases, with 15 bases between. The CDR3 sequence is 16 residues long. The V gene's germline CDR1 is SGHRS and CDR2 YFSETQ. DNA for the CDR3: TGCGCCAGCAGCTTGGGAGGGGCATCGTTGGCCGGGGAGCTGTTTTTT. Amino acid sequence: CASSLGGASLAGELFF.

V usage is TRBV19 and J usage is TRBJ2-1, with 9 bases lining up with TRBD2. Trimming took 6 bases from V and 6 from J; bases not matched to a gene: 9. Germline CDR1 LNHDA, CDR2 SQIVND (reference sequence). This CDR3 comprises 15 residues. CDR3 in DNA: TGTGCCAGTAGAGTCCTAGCGGGATCTTTCAATGAGCAGTTCTTC. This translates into CASRVLAGSFNEQFF.

The CDR3 loop reads CASTAGFSSYNEQFF. Here the CDR3 DNA reads TGTGCCAGTACCGCAGGGTTCAGCTCCTACAATGAGCAGTTCTTC. V gene TRBV19 combines with J gene TRBJ2-1; tentative D call: TRBD1 (5 bases). V lost 7 bases to trimming and J lost 0 bases, with 13 bases between them. The CDR3 totals 15 residues. Germline V gene lookup returns CDR1 LNHDA and CDR2 SQIVND (reference sequence).

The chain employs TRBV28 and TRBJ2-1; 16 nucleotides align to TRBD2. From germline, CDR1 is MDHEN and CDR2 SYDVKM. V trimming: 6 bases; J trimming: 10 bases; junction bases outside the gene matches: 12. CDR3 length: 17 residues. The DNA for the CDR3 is TGTGCCAGCAGATTACGCTCGGGACTAGCGGGAGGGCCGGAGCAGTTCTTC. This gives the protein CASRLRSGLAGGPEQFF.

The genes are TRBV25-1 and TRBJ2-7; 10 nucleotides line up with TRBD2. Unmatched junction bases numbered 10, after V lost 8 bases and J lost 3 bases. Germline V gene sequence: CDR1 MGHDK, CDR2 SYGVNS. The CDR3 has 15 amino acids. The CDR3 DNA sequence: TGTGCCAGCGGAGACCTGACTAGCGGGCACTACGAGCAGTACTTC. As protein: CASGDLTSGHYEQYF.

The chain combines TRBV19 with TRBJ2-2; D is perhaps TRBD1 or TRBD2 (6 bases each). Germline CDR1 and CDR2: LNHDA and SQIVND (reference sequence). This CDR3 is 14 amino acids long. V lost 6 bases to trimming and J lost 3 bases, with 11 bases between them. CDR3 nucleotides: TGTGCCAGTAGCGATAGGGGGGACACCGGGGAGCTGTTTTTT. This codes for CASSDRGDTGELFF.

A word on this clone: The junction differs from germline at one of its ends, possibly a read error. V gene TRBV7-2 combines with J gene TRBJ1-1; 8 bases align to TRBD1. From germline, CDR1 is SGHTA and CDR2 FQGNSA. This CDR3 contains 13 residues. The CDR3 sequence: CASTSDRESHKSF. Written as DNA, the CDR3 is TGTGCCAGCACCTCGGACAGGGAATCTCATAAATCTTTT. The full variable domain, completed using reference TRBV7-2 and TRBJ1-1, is GAGVSQSPSNKVTEKGKDVELRCDPISGHTALYWYRQSLGQGLEFLIYFQGNSAPDKSGLPSDRFSAERTGGSVSTLTIQRTQQEDSAVYLCASTSDRESHKSFGQGTRLTVV.

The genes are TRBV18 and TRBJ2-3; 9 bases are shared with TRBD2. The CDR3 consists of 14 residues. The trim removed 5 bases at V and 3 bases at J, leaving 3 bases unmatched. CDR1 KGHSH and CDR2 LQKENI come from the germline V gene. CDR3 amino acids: CASSVSGGTDTQYF. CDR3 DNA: TGTGCCAGCTCAGTCAGCGGGGGGACAGATACGCAGTATTTT.

The CDR3 protein is CASSLVGWVGEQFF. The CDR3 DNA is TGTGCCAGCAGCTTAGTCGGCTGGGTGGGGGAGCAGTTCTTC. The chain uses TRBV11-2 and TRBJ2-1, with unresolved D. The germline gives CDR1 SGHAT, CDR2 FQNNGV. The length of the CDR3 is 14 residues. Trimming cost V 1 base and J 10 bases, with 14 bases left between them.

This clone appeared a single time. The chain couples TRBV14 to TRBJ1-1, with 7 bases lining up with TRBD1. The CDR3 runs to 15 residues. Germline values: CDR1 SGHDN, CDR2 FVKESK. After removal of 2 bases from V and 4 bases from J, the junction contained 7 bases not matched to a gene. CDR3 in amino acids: CASSQMGQTGTEAFF. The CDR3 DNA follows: TGTGCCAGCAGCCAAATGGGACAGACGGGCACTGAAGCTTTCTTT.

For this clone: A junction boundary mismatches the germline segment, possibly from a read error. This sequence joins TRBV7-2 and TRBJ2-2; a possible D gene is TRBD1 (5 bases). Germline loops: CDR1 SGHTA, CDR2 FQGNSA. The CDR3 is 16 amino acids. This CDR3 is CASSFTGFTKTGELFF. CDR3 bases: TGTGCCAGCAGCTTTACAGGATTCACGAAAACCGGGGAGCTGTTTTTT.

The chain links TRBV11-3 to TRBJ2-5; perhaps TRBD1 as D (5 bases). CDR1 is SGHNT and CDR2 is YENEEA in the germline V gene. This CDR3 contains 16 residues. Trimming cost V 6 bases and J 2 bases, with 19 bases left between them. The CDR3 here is CASSQGPGMGQETQYF. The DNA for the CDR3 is TGTGCCAGCAGTCAAGGCCCAGGGATGGGTCAAGAGACCCAGTACTTC.

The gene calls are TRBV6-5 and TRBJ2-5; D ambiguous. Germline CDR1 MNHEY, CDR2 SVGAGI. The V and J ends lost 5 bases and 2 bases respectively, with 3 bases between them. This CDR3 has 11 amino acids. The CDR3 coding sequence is TGTGCCAGCAGTGGGCAAGAGACCCAGTACTTC. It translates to CASSGQETQYF.

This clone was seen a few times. The CDR3 nucleotides are TGTGCCAGCTCACCACAAGGGACAGGGAACACTGAAGCTTTCTTT. This sequence encodes CASSPQGTGNTEAFF. The rearrangement links TRBV18 to TRBJ1-1; 8 nucleotides match TRBD1. V was clipped by 1 base and J by 1 base; unmatched bases: 2. Germline V gene data show CDR1 as KGHSH and CDR2 as LQKENI. This CDR3 comprises 15 residues.

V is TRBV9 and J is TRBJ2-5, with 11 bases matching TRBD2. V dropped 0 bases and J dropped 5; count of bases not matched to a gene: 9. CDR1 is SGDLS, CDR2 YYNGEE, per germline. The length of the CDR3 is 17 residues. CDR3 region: CASSVGLAGGGGETQYF. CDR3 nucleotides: TGTGCCAGCAGCGTAGGGCTAGCGGGAGGAGGCGGGGAGACCCAGTACTTC.

Written as DNA, the CDR3 is TGTGCCAGCAGTGAAGCTGGTTTACAGGGCCCTAACTATGGCTACACCTTC. Its translation is CASSEAGLQGPNYGYTF. The chain links TRBV6-1 to TRBJ1-2; perhaps TRBD1 as D (6 bases). Germline V lookup: CDR1 MNHNS, CDR2 SASEGT. The CDR3 extends over 17 amino acids. V was cut by 0 bases and J by 0 bases, with 14 bases left in between.